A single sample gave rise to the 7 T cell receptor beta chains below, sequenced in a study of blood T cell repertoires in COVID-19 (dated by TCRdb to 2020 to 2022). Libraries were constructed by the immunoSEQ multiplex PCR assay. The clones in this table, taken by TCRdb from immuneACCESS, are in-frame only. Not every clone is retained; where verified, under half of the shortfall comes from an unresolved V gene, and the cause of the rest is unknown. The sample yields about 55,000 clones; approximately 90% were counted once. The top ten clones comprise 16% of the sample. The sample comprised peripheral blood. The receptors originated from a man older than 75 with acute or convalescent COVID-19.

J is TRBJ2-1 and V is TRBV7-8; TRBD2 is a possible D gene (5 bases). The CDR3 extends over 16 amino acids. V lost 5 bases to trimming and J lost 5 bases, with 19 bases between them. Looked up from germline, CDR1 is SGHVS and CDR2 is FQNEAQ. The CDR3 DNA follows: TGTGCCAGCAGCCCTCCGAGATGGGGAGAAAACAATGAGCAGTTCTTC. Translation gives CASSPPRWGENNEQFF.

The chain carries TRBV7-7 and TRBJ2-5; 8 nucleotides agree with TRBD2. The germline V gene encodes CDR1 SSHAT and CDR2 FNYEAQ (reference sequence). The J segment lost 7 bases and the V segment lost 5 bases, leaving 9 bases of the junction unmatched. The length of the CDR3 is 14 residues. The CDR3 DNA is TGTGCCAGCAGCCCAGCCAGGAGCGGGGGGACCCAGTACTTC. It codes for CASSPARSGGTQYF. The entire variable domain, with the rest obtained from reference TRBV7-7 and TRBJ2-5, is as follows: GAGVSQSPRYKVTKRGQDVTLRCDPISSHATLYWYQQALGQGPEFLTYFNYEAQPDKSGLPSDRFSAERPEGSISTLTIQRTEQRDSAMYRCASSPARSGGTQYFGPGTRLLVL.

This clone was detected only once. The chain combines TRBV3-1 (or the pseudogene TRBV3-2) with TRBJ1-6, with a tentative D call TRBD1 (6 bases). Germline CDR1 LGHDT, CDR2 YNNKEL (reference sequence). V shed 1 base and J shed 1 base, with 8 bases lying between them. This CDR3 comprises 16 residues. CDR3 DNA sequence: TGTGCCAGCAGCCAAGTAGGGGGTTCCTATAATTCACCCCTCCACTTT. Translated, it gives CASSQVGGSYNSPLHF.

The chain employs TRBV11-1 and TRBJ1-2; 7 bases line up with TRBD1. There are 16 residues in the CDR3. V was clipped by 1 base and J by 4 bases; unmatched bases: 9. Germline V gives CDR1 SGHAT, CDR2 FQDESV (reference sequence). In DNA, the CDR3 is TGTGCCAGCAGCTTAGTTGGTGGCCAGGGGGGCTATGGCTACACCTTC. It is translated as CASSLVGGQGGYGYTF.

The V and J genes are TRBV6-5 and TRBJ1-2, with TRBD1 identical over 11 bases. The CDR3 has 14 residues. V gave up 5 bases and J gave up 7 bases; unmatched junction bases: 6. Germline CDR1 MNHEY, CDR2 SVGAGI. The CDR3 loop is CASSTGQGARGYTF. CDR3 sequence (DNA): TGTGCCAGCAGTACCGGACAGGGGGCGCGTGGCTACACCTTC.

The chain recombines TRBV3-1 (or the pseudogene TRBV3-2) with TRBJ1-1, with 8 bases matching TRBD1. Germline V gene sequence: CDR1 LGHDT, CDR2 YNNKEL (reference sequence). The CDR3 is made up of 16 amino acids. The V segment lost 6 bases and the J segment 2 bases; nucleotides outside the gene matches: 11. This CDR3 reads CASSLNRGALNTEAFF. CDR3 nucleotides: TGTGCCAGCAGTCTGAACAGGGGGGCCCTCAACACTGAAGCTTTCTTT.

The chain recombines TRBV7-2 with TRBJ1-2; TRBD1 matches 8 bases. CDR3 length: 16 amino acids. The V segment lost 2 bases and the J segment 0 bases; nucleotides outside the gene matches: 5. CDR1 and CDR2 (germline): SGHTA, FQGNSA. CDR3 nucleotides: TGTGCCAGCAGCTTAAGGACAGGGAGAACTAACTATGGCTACACCTTC. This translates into CASSLRTGRTNYGYTF.